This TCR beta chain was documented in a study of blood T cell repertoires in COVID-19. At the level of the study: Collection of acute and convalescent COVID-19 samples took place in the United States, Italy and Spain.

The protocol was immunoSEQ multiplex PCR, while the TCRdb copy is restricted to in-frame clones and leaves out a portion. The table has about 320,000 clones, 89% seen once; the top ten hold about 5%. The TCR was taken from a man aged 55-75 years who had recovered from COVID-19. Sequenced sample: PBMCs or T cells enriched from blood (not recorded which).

This chain's CDR3 is CASSSGSGKAQYF. The CDR3 DNA sequence: TGTGCCAGCAGCTCTGGTAGCGGGAAGGCGCAGTATTTT. This rearrangement joins TRBV7-2 to TRBJ2-3; 8 bases fit TRBD2. Germline loops: CDR1 SGHTA, CDR2 FQGNSA. V lost 4 bases to trimming and J lost 10 bases; unmatched junction nucleotides: 7. The length of the CDR3 is 13 residues.